This T cell receptor (beta chain) was retrieved from a study of cytomegalovirus exposure and HLA in healthy donors. Looking at the study overall: An earlier analysis identified approximately 110 million unique TCR beta sequences in about 200 million T cells. Some 87 million unique TCRs from HLA-typed donors were held in an early release of data.

Unmatched junction bases numbered 13, after V lost 1 base and J lost 1 base. CDR1 and CDR2 from the germline V gene are SGHRS and YFSETQ. This CDR3 is 18 amino acids long. Study observations and caveats: Investigators reported under 200 TCR beta chains as tied to cytomegalovirus.

In the PCR, 60 Vbeta and 13 Jbeta primers were used. Original processing methods: Among the unique TCR beta chains that a later analysis counted, about 81 million in all, roughly 11 million were shared. Libraries were prepared by immunoSEQ multiplex PCR; TCRdb keeps only in-frame clonotypes and omits some of them. The DNA gave D and trimming, while V, J and clone size come from that table. This sample's table reports about 130,000 clones. Comments on this clone: Its specificity is unknown.

The TCR was taken from a man aged 18 to 30 in good health and CMV-seronegative. The sequencing sample was made of PBMCs. The chain is built from TRBV5-1 and TRBJ2-5; 7 bases map to TRBD1. CDR3 sequence: CASSLRGPHSPFQETQYF. The CDR3 nucleotides read TGCGCCAGCAGCTTGAGGGGGCCACACAGTCCCTTCCAAGAGACCCAGTACTTC.